Following are 32 T cell receptor beta chains from one sample sequenced in a study of blood T cell repertoires in COVID-19. Only in-frame clones appear in the TCRdb table, and some are missing; sequencing was by immunoSEQ multiplex PCR. The sample includes 250,000 to 350,000 clones, about 85% of them seen just once. Source material: PBMCs or T cells enriched from blood (not recorded which). Source of these receptors: a woman aged 45-59 years who had recovered from COVID-19.

The chain links TRBV11-2 to TRBJ1-6; 9 bases are a match to TRBD1. The V gene's germline CDR1 is SGHAT and CDR2 FQNNGV. This CDR3 contains 16 residues. V dropped 4 bases and J dropped 6; count of bases not matched to a gene: 7. CDR3 sequence reads: CASSSRDRAANSPLHF. CDR3 sequence (DNA): TGTGCCAGCAGCTCCCGGGACAGGGCGGCTAATTCACCCCTCCACTTT.

Regarding this clone: The same CDR3 arises from other DNA sequences in this sample as well. The chain has TRBV28 and TRBJ1-5, with D possibly TRBD1 on 5 matching bases. The CDR3 runs to 14 residues. Germline-derived CDR1 and CDR2 are MDHEN and SYDVKM. Trimming took 2 bases from V and 2 from J, leaving 7 bases between them. CDR3 DNA sequence: TGTGCCAGCAGTTTAGCGGGGGGCAATCAGCCCCAGCATTTT. Translating gives CASSLAGGNQPQHF.

The chain joins TRBV4-3 to TRBJ2-5; 9 bases fit TRBD2. CDR1 and CDR2 (germline): LGHNA, YSLEER. There are 18 residues in the CDR3. Unmatched junction bases numbered 9, after V lost 0 bases and J lost 1 base. CDR3 in amino acids: CASSQERPSGAIQETQYF. The CDR3 DNA reads TGCGCCAGCAGCCAAGAGAGGCCTAGCGGGGCTATCCAAGAGACCCAGTACTTC.

The rearrangement joins TRBV7-8 to TRBJ2-1; maybe TRBD2 (5 bases). The CDR3 covers 12 residues. Trimming removed 6 bases from V and 4 bases from J, with 7 bases in between. CDR1 and CDR2 (germline): SGHVS, FQNEAQ. CDR3 DNA sequence: TGTGCCAGCAGGACTACGTACAATGAGCAGTTCTTC. This sequence encodes CASRTTYNEQFF.

The genes are TRBV2 and TRBJ2-7; 8 bases fit TRBD2. Looked up from germline, CDR1 is SNHLY and CDR2 is FYNNEI. With V trimmed by 4 bases and J by 3 bases, 5 bases remained unmatched. The CDR3 is 14 amino acids. The CDR3 coding sequence is TGTGCCAGCAGTGCCGGCGGGGGGATCTACGAGCAGTACTTC. It codes for CASSAGGGIYEQYF.

The V call is TRBV9, the J call TRBJ2-2; 7 bases match TRBD2. Trimming took 0 bases from V and 4 from J; bases not matched to a gene: 6. The CDR3 has 16 residues. Germline values: CDR1 SGDLS, CDR2 YYNGEE. The CDR3 loop is CASSVGAGASTGELFF. CDR3 coding DNA: TGTGCCAGCAGCGTAGGTGCGGGAGCGAGCACCGGGGAGCTGTTTTTT.

This sequence joins TRBV27 and TRBJ2-7; 7 bases are shared with TRBD2. The CDR3 spans 14 residues. J lost 0 bases, V lost 6 bases, and 5 bases had no gene match. CDR1 is MNHEY and CDR2 is SMNVEV in the germline V gene (reference sequence). CDR3 protein: CASSRSGYSYEQYF. The DNA of the CDR3 is TGTGCCAGCAGCCGTAGCGGGTACTCCTACGAGCAGTACTTC.

This clone was counted once. CDR3 loop: CASSAGLMGGVFF. The CDR3 bases are TGTGCCAGCAGCGCCGGGCTAATGGGAGGCGTTTTCTTT. The chain links TRBV7-9 to TRBJ1-1; D is uncertain. The V and J ends lost 5 bases and 13 bases respectively, with 20 bases between them. Germline CDR1 is SEHNR and CDR2 is FQNEAQ (reference sequence). The CDR3 is 13 residues long.

The chain carries TRBV28 and TRBJ2-4, with 7 bases matching TRBD2. The CDR3 consists of 14 residues. CDR1 and CDR2 from the germline V gene are MDHEN and SYDVKM. The trim removed 5 bases at V and 6 bases at J, leaving 7 bases unmatched. The CDR3 nucleotides are TGTGCCAGCAGTCCCCTCTTAGCGGGAAACATTCAGTACTTC. It specifies CASSPLLAGNIQYF. The whole variable domain, remainder taken from reference TRBV28 and TRBJ2-4, is DVKVTQSSRYLVKRTGEKVFLECVQDMDHENMFWYRQDPGLGLRLIYFSYDVKMKEKGDIPEGYSVSREKKERFSLILESASTNQTSMYLCASSPLLAGNIQYFGAGTRLSVL.

The table lists this clone with a count of one. The genes are TRBV28 and TRBJ2-1; TRBD1 is a possible D gene (6 bases). CDR3 length: 13 residues. CDR1 and CDR2 (germline): MDHEN, SYDVKM. The V end lost 3 bases, the J end lost 4 bases, and 7 bases lay between the germline ends. In DNA, the CDR3 is TGTGCCAGCAGTTTCAGGGGATACAATGAGCAGTTCTTC. This sequence encodes CASSFRGYNEQFF.

DNA of the CDR3: TGTGCCACCAGTGATCGACAGGGTGGGCCACAGCCCCAGCATTTT. It codes for CATSDRQGGPQPQHF. This chain joins TRBV24-1 and TRBJ1-5; 7 nucleotides agree with TRBD1. Per germline, CDR1 KGHDR and CDR2 SFDVKD. This CDR3 spans 15 amino acids. Trimming took 3 bases from V and 7 from J; bases not matched to a gene: 8.

The chain uses TRBV6-4 and TRBJ2-7, with 7 bases aligning to TRBD1. CDR3 length: 17 amino acids. Losses at the gene ends were 7 bases for V and 6 bases for J; bases not matched to a gene: 21. CDR1 is MRHNA and CDR2 is SNTAGT in the germline V gene. This chain's CDR3 is CASIPIQGNVFGCEQYF. DNA of the CDR3: TGTGCCAGCATCCCCATACAGGGGAACGTGTTCGGTTGCGAGCAGTACTTC.

The chain uses TRBV7-9 and TRBJ2-1; 7 bases are shared with TRBD2. Germline CDR1 is SEHNR and CDR2 is FQNEAQ (reference sequence). The CDR3 is made up of 16 amino acids. Germline trimming cut 5 bases from V and 7 bases from J; bases unmatched to any gene: 14. CDR3 region: CASSPLSGGGANEQFF. The CDR3 DNA is TGTGCCAGCAGCCCGTTATCGGGGGGAGGAGCGAATGAGCAGTTCTTC.

As DNA, the CDR3 is TGTGCCAGCAGTCCAACAGGGGGGAAGCCCCAGCATTTT. Protein product: CASSPTGGKPQHF. The genes are TRBV12-3 or TRBV12-4 and TRBJ1-5, with 8 bases matching TRBD1. CDR3 length: 13 amino acids. The junction had 5 bases not matched to a gene; V was cut back by 5 bases and J by 8 bases.

This clone was found once. The V and J genes are TRBV25-1 and TRBJ2-5, with 10 bases aligning to TRBD1. This CDR3 contains 15 residues. The V and J ends lost 6 bases and 6 bases, in that order; junction bases with no gene match: 10. Germline V gene lookup returns CDR1 MGHDK and CDR2 SYGVNS. The CDR3 spells CASRGQGDKSKTQYF. As DNA, the CDR3 is TGTGCCAGCAGAGGACAGGGGGACAAGAGTAAGACCCAGTACTTC.

The chain couples TRBV7-2 to TRBJ2-4; no firm D call. Germline loops: CDR1 SGHTA, CDR2 FQGNSA. V lost 1 base to trimming and J lost 8 bases, with 9 bases between them. The CDR3 sequence is 13 residues long. The CDR3 DNA is TGTGCCAGCAGCTTAGAACGGTTATACATTCAGTACTTC. It translates to CASSLERLYIQYF.

The chain joins TRBV7-9 to TRBJ2-7; 11 nucleotides agree with TRBD1. Germline values: CDR1 SEHNR, CDR2 FQNEAQ (reference sequence). The CDR3 runs to 16 residues. The V segment lost 5 bases and the J segment 0 bases; nucleotides outside the gene matches: 6. CDR3 loop: CASSPSGTGGSYEQYF. In DNA, the CDR3 is TGTGCCAGCAGCCCGTCAGGGACAGGGGGCTCCTACGAGCAGTACTTC. The full variable domain, in which reference TRBV7-9 and TRBJ2-7 provide the parts outside the CDR3, is DTGVSQNPRHKITKRGQNVTFRCDPISEHNRLYWYRQTLGQGPEFLTYFQNEAQLEKSRLLSDRFSAERPKGSFSTLEIQRTEQGDSAMYLCASSPSGTGGSYEQYFGPGTRLTVT.

The chain employs TRBV7-2 and TRBJ2-1; 8 bases match TRBD2. The V gene end was trimmed by 5 bases and the J gene end by 12 bases; junction bases not matched to a gene: 6. CDR3 length equals 12 residues. CDR1 and CDR2 (germline): SGHTA, FQGNSA. The CDR3 DNA follows: TGTGCCAGCAGCCCCCTAGCGGGCACGCAGTTCTTC. This gives the protein CASSPLAGTQFF.

This clone was detected only a few times. V is TRBV4-1 and J is TRBJ1-4; TRBD1 matches at 7 bases. V shed 3 bases and J 2 bases; nucleotides not matched to a gene: 6. In germline, CDR1 is MGHRA, CDR2 YSYEKL. This CDR3 has 16 residues. The CDR3 loop reads CASSQQETGTNEKLFF. The CDR3 DNA is TGCGCCAGCAGCCAGCAGGAGACAGGGACTAATGAAAAACTGTTTTTT.

V and J are TRBV11-3 and TRBJ2-3; 10 bases map to TRBD2. V gave up 1 base and J gave up 4 bases; unmatched junction bases: 2. Per germline, CDR1 SGHNT and CDR2 YENEEA. CDR3 size: 15 residues. The CDR3 reads CASSLGLAGADTQYF. The DNA for the CDR3 is TGTGCCAGCAGCTTAGGACTAGCGGGTGCAGATACGCAGTATTTT. The full variable domain, rest sourced from reference TRBV11-3 and TRBJ2-3, is EAGVVQSPRYKIIEKKQPVAFWCNPISGHNTLYWYLQNLGQGPELLIRYENEEAVDDSQLPKDRFSAERLKGVDSTLKIQPAELGDSAVYLCASSLGLAGADTQYFGPGTRLTVL.

The V call is TRBV6-2 or TRBV6-3, the J call TRBJ1-6; D not certain. Trimming left V 5 bases short and J 0 bases short, with 14 bases between. CDR1 MNHEY and CDR2 SVGEGT come from the germline V gene. The CDR3 loop spans 17 amino acids. CDR3 protein: CASSLDGTSSYNSPLHF. The CDR3 DNA is TGTGCCAGCAGTCTCGACGGAACTAGCTCCTATAATTCACCCCTCCACTTT.

The rearrangement joins TRBV5-1 to TRBJ2-7, with TRBD2 matching 9 bases. The V gene's germline CDR1 is SGHRS and CDR2 YFSETQ. V was clipped by 0 bases and J by 7 bases; unmatched bases: 23. The CDR3 extends over 20 amino acids. CDR3 DNA: TGCGCCAGCAGCTTGGCCCCTAGCGGGACCCATGTACCAGCCTTTTTGGAGCAGTACTTC. Its translation is CASSLAPSGTHVPAFLEQYF.

The rearrangement links TRBV27 to TRBJ1-1; unclear D gene. There are 12 residues in the CDR3. Germline V gene data show CDR1 as MNHEY and CDR2 as SMNVEV (reference sequence). Trimming pared 3 bases from V and 1 base from J, leaving 3 bases between. The CDR3 DNA reads as TGTGCCAGCAGTTTTCGGAACACTGAAGCTTTCTTT. Translation: CASSFRNTEAFF.

V is TRBV3-1 (or the pseudogene TRBV3-2) and J is TRBJ1-1, with 8 bases lining up with TRBD1. The CDR3 is 13 amino acids. Unmatched junction bases numbered 8, after V lost 4 bases and J lost 10 bases. The germline V gene encodes CDR1 LGHDT and CDR2 YNNKEL (reference sequence). For the CDR3, the DNA is TGTGCCAGCAGCCTAAGACAGGGGTTCGGAGCTTTCTTT. Amino acids: CASSLRQGFGAFF.

The count of this clone is one. The genes are TRBV5-1 and TRBJ2-3; a weak D match, TRBD2 (6 bases). V was clipped by 4 bases and J by 0 bases, with 18 bases between them. The length of the CDR3 is 17 residues. Germline assignment: CDR1 SGHRS and CDR2 YFSETQ. The CDR3 DNA reads TGCGCCAGCAGCCGGTCGGGAGCGGACATTAGCACAGATACGCAGTATTTT. Translating gives CASSRSGADISTDTQYF.

This sequence joins TRBV21-1 and TRBJ2-1; the listed D gene, TRBD2, was not tested against the DNA. TRBV21-1 is a pseudogene. There are 15 residues in the CDR3. The CDR3: CASSKSGRECCEQFF. CDR3 coding DNA: TGTGCCAGCAGCAAGAGCGGGAGGGAATGTTGTGAGCAGTTCTTC.

This clone was detected only once. The chain carries TRBV6-5 and TRBJ2-7, with D maybe TRBD2 (6 bases). The CDR3 has 14 residues. The germline CDR1 and CDR2 sequences are MNHEY and SVGAGI. Trimming left V 7 bases short and J 8 bases short, with 21 bases between. For the CDR3, the DNA is TGTGCCAGCAATCCGGCTCAGCGGGTTACGCAGCAGTACTTC. Amino acids: CASNPAQRVTQQYF.

The chain has TRBV28 and TRBJ1-5; a possible D gene is TRBD1 (6 bases). Trimming took 4 bases from V and 1 from J, leaving 11 bases between them. CDR1 and CDR2 from the germline V gene are MDHEN and SYDVKM. This CDR3 has 15 amino acids. The CDR3 loop reads CASSSTTGSNQPQHF. CDR3 in DNA: TGTGCCAGCAGTTCCACAACAGGGAGCAATCAGCCCCAGCATTTT.

The chain joins TRBV9 to TRBJ2-3; D is uncertain. The V gene's germline CDR1 is SGDLS and CDR2 YYNGEE. The CDR3 is 17 residues long. Trimming pared 2 bases from V and 0 bases from J, leaving 16 bases between. The CDR3 protein is CASSVDSRTISTDTQYF. CDR3 DNA: TGTGCCAGCAGCGTTGATTCGCGAACGATTAGCACAGATACGCAGTATTTT.

The chain links TRBV30 to TRBJ1-6; perhaps TRBD1 as D (6 bases). Germline values: CDR1 GTSNPN, CDR2 SVGIG (reference sequence). This CDR3 is built from 16 residues. V was cut by 1 base and J by 9 bases, with 19 bases left in between. CDR3 protein: CAWSEKDSSFFSPLHF. Here the CDR3 DNA reads TGTGCCTGGAGTGAAAAGGACAGCTCGTTTTTTTCACCCCTCCACTTT.

The CDR3 DNA follows: TGTGCCAGCAGTGAAGTGCCAGGGGGATTAGGTAATGAAAAACTGTTTTTT. This codes for CASSEVPGGLGNEKLFF. The rearrangement joins TRBV6-1 to TRBJ1-4; 7 positions agree with TRBD1. This CDR3 is built from 17 residues. The V gene end was trimmed by 1 base and the J gene end by 4 bases; junction bases not matched to a gene: 9. Per the germline V gene, CDR1 is MNHNS and CDR2 is SASEGT.

This clone was seen only a few times. This chain links TRBV4-3 with TRBJ2-1, with 8 bases fitting TRBD1. Per the germline V gene, CDR1 is LGHNA and CDR2 is YSLEER. The CDR3 sequence is 13 residues long. The J segment lost 14 bases and the V segment lost 3 bases, leaving 9 bases of the junction unmatched. The CDR3, as DNA: TGCGCCAGCAGCCAGGACAGGGTGCTAAAAAAGTTCTTC. Its protein is CASSQDRVLKKFF.